This T cell receptor (beta chain) originates from a study of blood T cell repertoires in COVID-19. Study at large: Sources were T cells, B-cell-depleted T cells, or PBMCs; the material itself was cDNA or gDNA.

This CDR3 comprises 12 residues. The ends were cut back, 5 bases at V and 2 bases at J, with 6 bases in the middle. The table came from immunoSEQ multiplex PCR; TCRdb's copy has only in-frame clones and leaves some out. This sample has about 130,000 clones, with about 80% found just once. The sequencing sample was made of PBMCs or T cells enriched from blood (not recorded which). The TCR sequence derives from a man over 45 who had recovered from COVID-19. This sequence joins TRBV12-3 or TRBV12-4 and TRBJ1-2; D gene uncertain. The CDR3 sequence: CASSRENYGYTF. In nucleotides, the CDR3 is TGTGCCAGCAGTAGGGAGAACTATGGCTACACCTTC.